Detailed here is one T cell receptor beta chain. What it binds is not known. TCRdb fed the 5' RACE reads into MiXCR, producing one record per CDR3 protein. The sample consists of approximately 400,000 distinct CDR3 sequences, more than 25% of them appearing once. The germline CDR1 and CDR2 sequences are SNHLY and FYNNEI. Trimming removed 5 bases from V and 0 bases from J, with 12 bases in between. This CDR3 has 15 residues. The data were obtained in a study of CD8 T cells in ankylosing spondylitis. General observations from the study: Roughly eight highly homologous variants formed a TCR beta motif that appeared characteristic of ankylosing spondylitis blood. Disease-linked clones reportedly showed significant enrichment in matched ankylosing spondylitis synovial fluid.

Material for sequencing was blood, either unsorted or a sorted T cell fraction (not recorded which). The receptor's source is a male donor with ankylosing spondylitis. The J gene is TRBJ2-3, the V gene TRBV2; perhaps D is TRBD1 or TRBD2 (6 bases each). The CDR3: CASSSGGPSTDTQYF. DNA of the CDR3: TGTGCCAGCAGTTCTGGGGGGCCGAGCACAGATACGCAGTATTTT.